This is a list of T cell receptor beta chains from one sample in a study of Ad26.COV2.S vaccination and SARS-CoV-2 variants. Sequenced by immunoSEQ multiplex PCR; TCRdb stores in-frame clones only, minus some. Of 350,000 to 400,000 clones listed, about 88% were seen once; the top ten hold 3.5%. The material was peripheral blood, obtained in a trial of Ad26.COV2.S vaccine versus placebo. The source of these receptors is a person between 18 and 59 years old who received the Ad26.COV2.S COVID-19 vaccine or a placebo. Each CDR3 is given with its conserved first and last residue. Fields, in order: clone size, J gene, D gene, V gene, CDR3 DNA, CDR3 protein. D genes are given only for firm matches. Rows may omit the clone size; those that give it use once, few, many or a size class.

-	TRBJ2-7	TRBD2	TRBV7-8	TGTGCCAGCAGCTTAAGTGCGCGGGGACTAGCTGATTCCTACGAGCAGTACTTC	CASSLSARGLADSYEQYF
-	TRBJ1-1	-	TRBV28	TGTGCCAGCAGCCAAGGGCAGGGAGGGAAAGCTTTCTTT	CASSQGQGGKAFF
-	TRBJ1-2	TRBD1	TRBV12-3/TRBV12-4	TGTGCCAGCAGTTTGGGCAGGGGGTATGGCTACACCTTC	CASSLGRGYGYTF
-	TRBJ2-1	TRBD2	TRBV5-4	TGTGCCACTAGAGACCCAAGCGGGGGGGGCAATGAGCAGTTCTTC	CATRDPSGGGNEQFF
-	TRBJ2-7	-	TRBV6-1	TGTGCCAGCAGTGAAGCTACAGGTCTCTCCTACGAGCAGTACTTC	CASSEATGLSYEQYF
-	TRBJ1-6	-	TRBV27	TGTGCCAGCGGGCCGACGGGCAGAAATTCACCCCTCCACTTT	CASGPTGRNSPLHF
-	TRBJ2-7	TRBD1	TRBV14	TGTGCCAGCAGCCGTCCCGGGACAGGGACCTACGAGCAGTACTTC	CASSRPGTGTYEQYF
-	TRBJ2-3	-	TRBV4-1	TGCGCCACCAACAGGGAACTCAGCACAGATACGCAGTATTTT	CATNRELSTDTQYF
-	TRBJ2-5	-	TRBV6-5	TGTGCCAGCAGTTACACGTGGGCAGGGCGGGAGACCCAGTACTTC	CASSYTWAGRETQYF
-	TRBJ2-5	-	TRBV5-1	TGCGCCAGCAGCTTGTCCGGGGCGAATCAAGAGACCCAGTACTTC	CASSLSGANQETQYF
-	TRBJ1-4	-	TRBV3-1/TRBV3-2	TGTGCCAGCAGCCAAGATCCTCCCCTTAATGAAAAACTGTTTTTT	CASSQDPPLNEKLFF
-	TRBJ2-5	TRBD1	TRBV5-1	TGCGCCAGCAGCATTACAGGGGGAGGTCAAGAGACCCAGTACTTC	CASSITGGGQETQYF
-	TRBJ1-1	-	TRBV7-2	TGTGCCAGCAGCTTAGGGCAGGGAACGGCTTTCTTT	CASSLGQGTAFF
-	TRBJ1-4	-	TRBV19	TGTGCCAGTACCAGCGAACGGACAGAACCGAATGAAAAACTGTTTTTT	CASTSERTEPNEKLFF
-	TRBJ1-3	-	TRBV5-4	TGTGCCAGCAGCCACCGGGACATTCGAAACCCTGTCTTCGGAAACACCATATATTTT	CASSHRDIRNPVFGNTIYF
once	TRBJ1-5	TRBD1	TRBV29-1	TGCAGCGCCCGGACAGGGGGCACGAATCAGCCCCAGCATTTT	CSARTGGTNQPQHF
-	TRBJ2-3	TRBD2	TRBV5-4	TGTGCCAGCAGCTTGGGTCGGGGGGGCAGTACAGATACGCAGTATTTT	CASSLGRGGSTDTQYF
-	TRBJ1-1	-	TRBV7-6	TGTGCCAGCAGCTTAGGACATAGGAACACTGAAGCTTTCTTT	CASSLGHRNTEAFF
-	TRBJ1-5	TRBD1	TRBV6-1	TGTGCCAGCAGTGACGGCTCAGGGGGAGGCTGGCGGCCCCAGCATTTT	CASSDGSGGGWRPQHF
-	TRBJ1-1	TRBD1	TRBV6-5	TGTGCCAGCGAGGAGGACAGGGTGAACACTGAAGCTTTCTTT	CASEEDRVNTEAFF
once	TRBJ2-1	-	TRBV6-7	TGTGCCAGCAGTCCCTATGTAGGTGAGCAGTTCTTC	CASSPYVGEQFF
-	TRBJ2-6	-	TRBV19	TGTGCCAGTAGTATCCAGACTGGCTCTGGGGCCAACGTCCTGACTTTC	CASSIQTGSGANVLTF
-	TRBJ1-1	-	TRBV11-2	TGTGCCAGCAGCACCAGGGGAGCCGACACTGAAGCTTTCTTT	CASSTRGADTEAFF
-	TRBJ2-1	TRBD1	TRBV10-3	TGTGCCATCAGTCGCCGGGACAGCCCCAATAATGAGCAGTTCTTC	CAISRRDSPNNEQFF
-	TRBJ1-1	-	TRBV19	TGTGCCAGTAGTACGTTAGGCACTGAAGCTTTCTTT	CASSTLGTEAFF
-	TRBJ1-1	TRBD1	TRBV19	TGTGCCAGCGGGGAATATGTCGGGACAGGGGGCGAAGCTTTCTTT	CASGEYVGTGGEAFF
-	TRBJ2-1	TRBD2	TRBV7-8	TGTGCCAGCAGCTTAGCTATAGCGGGGGGTTTTGAAAATGAGCAGTTCTTC	CASSLAIAGGFENEQFF